The rows below give T cell receptor beta chains drawn from one sample of a study of STAT5B mutations in CD4+ large granular lymphocyte leukemia. Measured with immunoSEQ multiplex PCR; TCRdb has only the in-frame clones, and not every one. The data show some 34,000 clones, about four fifths seen once. The source material was CD4+ T cells from blood buffy coats. The source is a human donor in good health. CDR3s include the opening cysteine and the closing phenylalanine or tryptophan. The order of the fields is J gene, clone size, V gene, D gene, CDR3 DNA, CDR3 protein. A D gene is named only where the DNA matches it firmly. Not all rows give a size; the values are once, few, many and, for expanded clones, a class.

J gene: TRBJ1-2
clone size: few
V gene: TRBV5-1
D gene: NA
CDR3 DNA: TGCGCCAGCAGCTTGGCCGAACAGCACTATGGCTACACCTTC
CDR3 protein: CASSLAEQHYGYTF

J gene: TRBJ2-3
clone size: NA
V gene: TRBV2
D gene: NA
CDR3 DNA: TGTGCCAGCGGAGCCCGGACGCAGTATTTT
CDR3 protein: CASGARTQYF

J gene: TRBJ2-7
clone size: NA
V gene: TRBV7-6
D gene: TRBD2
CDR3 DNA: TGTGCCAGCAGCCCCCCCAGGAACGGGAGGGGCGAGCAGTACTTC
CDR3 protein: CASSPPRNGRGEQYF

J gene: TRBJ1-2
clone size: NA
V gene: TRBV28
D gene: TRBD1
CDR3 DNA: TGTGCCAGTTACAGGGGATCTAGAAACTATGGCTACACCTTC
CDR3 protein: CASYRGSRNYGYTF

J gene: TRBJ2-7
clone size: NA
V gene: TRBV2
D gene: TRBD2
CDR3 DNA: TGTGCCGGAAAAATGGGGGGGGACTACGAGCAGTACTTC
CDR3 protein: CAGKMGGDYEQYF

J gene: TRBJ2-5
clone size: NA
V gene: TRBV5-1
D gene: TRBD2
CDR3 DNA: TGCGCCAGCAGAAGGGAGGGAGAGACCCAGTACTTC
CDR3 protein: CASRREGETQYF

J gene: TRBJ2-7
clone size: few
V gene: TRBV11-2
D gene: TRBD1
CDR3 DNA: TGTGCCAGCAGCCCGGGACAGGACTACGAGCAGTACTTC
CDR3 protein: CASSPGQDYEQYF

J gene: TRBJ2-1
clone size: NA
V gene: TRBV7-2
D gene: TRBD2
CDR3 DNA: TGTGCCAGCAGCTCACTAGCGGGAGGCCCCCGGGAGCAGTTCTTC
CDR3 protein: CASSSLAGGPREQFF

J gene: TRBJ2-2
clone size: NA
V gene: TRBV7-9
D gene: NA
CDR3 DNA: TGTGCCAGCAGCCCTCGGACCCGGGGCACCGGGGAGCTGTTTTTT
CDR3 protein: CASSPRTRGTGELFF

J gene: TRBJ2-7
clone size: once
V gene: TRBV5-5
D gene: TRBD1
CDR3 DNA: TGTGCCAGCAGCACCATGACAGGGCCCTCCGAGCAGTACTTC
CDR3 protein: CASSTMTGPSEQYF

J gene: TRBJ2-3
clone size: NA
V gene: TRBV6-5
D gene: TRBD2
CDR3 DNA: TGTGCCAGCAGTTCGACTAGCGGTAGCACAGATACGCAGTATTTT
CDR3 protein: CASSSTSGSTDTQYF

J gene: TRBJ1-2
clone size: once
V gene: TRBV5-6
D gene: TRBD1
CDR3 DNA: TGTGCCAGCAGCTTTACAGGGGCGGGTGGCTACACCTTC
CDR3 protein: CASSFTGAGGYTF

J gene: TRBJ2-2
clone size: NA
V gene: TRBV21-1
D gene: NA
CDR3 DNA: TGTGCCAGCAGCAAGGGTAGGGAAGGGGTCTGGGACACCGGGGAGCTGTTTTTT
CDR3 protein: CASSKGREGVWDTGELFF

J gene: TRBJ2-6
clone size: few
V gene: TRBV19
D gene: NA
CDR3 DNA: TGTGCCAGTAGTCCCTCCGGGGCTGGGGCCAACGTCCTGACTTTC
CDR3 protein: CASSPSGAGANVLTF

J gene: TRBJ1-2
clone size: NA
V gene: TRBV7-2
D gene: NA
CDR3 DNA: TGTGCCAGCAGCTTCGGGGCAGGGACCAGCTATGGCTACACCTTC
CDR3 protein: CASSFGAGTSYGYTF

J gene: TRBJ1-1
clone size: NA
V gene: TRBV7-2
D gene: NA
CDR3 DNA: TGTGCCAGCAGCTCCGGGCCACTGAACACTGAAGCTTTCTTT
CDR3 protein: CASSSGPLNTEAFF

J gene: TRBJ1-1
clone size: NA
V gene: TRBV6-1
D gene: NA
CDR3 DNA: TGTGCCAGCAGTGAAAATGGTCGAGCTTTCTTT
CDR3 protein: CASSENGRAFF

J gene: TRBJ2-7
clone size: few
V gene: TRBV5-4
D gene: TRBD1
CDR3 DNA: TGTGCCAGCAGCTTACAGGGGGCCTACTACGAGCAGTACTTC
CDR3 protein: CASSLQGAYYEQYF

J gene: TRBJ2-5
clone size: NA
V gene: TRBV2
D gene: NA
CDR3 DNA: TGTGCCAGCAGTGCTCGACGGCAAGAGACCCAGTACTTC
CDR3 protein: CASSARRQETQYF

J gene: TRBJ2-7
clone size: NA
V gene: TRBV13
D gene: TRBD2
CDR3 DNA: TGTGCCAGCAGCCGTCCTCGGGAGGGCGGCCACGAGCAGTACTTC
CDR3 protein: CASSRPREGGHEQYF

J gene: TRBJ2-7
clone size: NA
V gene: TRBV5-5
D gene: NA
CDR3 DNA: TGTGCCAGCTCCTTCAGGGGACAAGGATACGAGCAGTACTTC
CDR3 protein: CASSFRGQGYEQYF

J gene: TRBJ2-7
clone size: NA
V gene: TRBV10-2
D gene: TRBD1
CDR3 DNA: TGCGCCAGCAGTGCCGGACAGGGGAGGTACGAGCAGTACTTC
CDR3 protein: CASSAGQGRYEQYF

J gene: TRBJ2-7
clone size: once
V gene: TRBV15
D gene: TRBD1
CDR3 DNA: TGTGCCACCAGCAGAGGTCTCCCTCTACGGGACAGGGGGTCGGAGCAGTACTTC
CDR3 protein: CATSRGLPLRDRGSEQYF

J gene: TRBJ2-1
clone size: NA
V gene: TRBV19
D gene: TRBD2
CDR3 DNA: TGTGCCAGTAGTATTCGGTCTAGCGGGGAGCAGTTCTTC
CDR3 protein: CASSIRSSGEQFF